This is a list of T cell receptor beta chains from one sample in a study of CD8 T cells in ankylosing spondylitis. TCRdb re-derived calls from the 5' RACE reads in MiXCR, one entry per CDR3 protein. The sample holds around 770,000 distinct CDR3 sequences, approximately 10% seen once. The specimen sequenced was blood, either unsorted or a sorted T cell fraction (not recorded which). The receptors were sampled from a male donor with ankylosing spondylitis. The CDR3 runs from the conserved cysteine through the conserved F or W. Each record gives: clone size, V gene, D gene, J gene, CDR3 protein, CDR3 DNA. The D gene is left open where the match is weak. For some rows the clone size is stated as once, few or many, or as a class when expanded; others skip it.

.	TRBV20-1	TRBD1	TRBJ1-3	CSAPEPGQGHHTIYF	TGCAGTGCACCAGAACCGGGACAGGGCCACCACACCATATATTTT
.	TRBV6-1	.	TRBJ1-1	CASRTASRNAEAFF	TGTGCCAGCAGGACAGCATCCCGGAACGCTGAAGCTTTCTTT
.	TRBV20-1	.	TRBJ1-2	CSAQTRTRGYTF	TGCAGTGCTCAAACAAGGACGCGAGGCTACACCTTC
many	TRBV5-1	.	TRBJ2-5	CASSEGLRETQYF	TGCGCCAGCAGCGAGGGACTTCGAGAGACCCAGTACTTC
.	TRBV4-1	TRBD2	TRBJ2-1	CASSQGLALYNEQFF	TGCGCCAGCAGCCAAGGACTAGCTCTTTACAATGAGCAGTTCTTC
few	TRBV24-1	.	TRBJ2-1	CATSGRASSYNEQFF	TGTGCCACCAGTGGGAGGGCTAGCTCCTACAATGAGCAGTTCTTC
.	TRBV6-2/TRBV6-3	.	TRBJ2-5	CASRAEGETQYF	TGTGCCAGCAGGGCGGAAGGGGAGACCCAGTACTTC
many	TRBV7-2	.	TRBJ1-2	CASSSSRPYGYTF	TGTGCCAGCAGTTCTTCCAGGCCCTATGGCTACACCTTC
few	TRBV5-1	.	TRBJ2-1	CASSSSEGYRNEQFF	TGCGCCAGCAGCTCTAGCGAAGGATATAGAAATGAGCAGTTCTTC
many	TRBV5-1	TRBD1	TRBJ2-2	CASSPGQGWTGELFF	TGCGCCAGCAGCCCGGGACAGGGGTGGACCGGGGAGCTGTTTTTT
few	TRBV29-1	TRBD2	TRBJ2-1	CSVGPRLAGEQFF	TGCAGCGTTGGGCCCAGACTAGCTGGTGAGCAGTTCTTC
.	TRBV2	.	TRBJ2-5	CASSEALGAGETQYF	TGTGCCAGCAGTGAAGCGCTTGGGGCTGGAGAGACCCAGTACTTC
many	TRBV7-2	.	TRBJ2-1	CASSSTGTLLFF	TGTGCCAGCAGCTCCACCGGGACCCTCCTCTTCTTC
.	TRBV12-3/TRBV12-4	TRBD1	TRBJ1-5	CASSPTGGQGNQPQHF	TGTGCCAGCAGCCCTACCGGTGGACAGGGCAATCAGCCCCAGCATTTT